This is a list of T cell receptor beta chains from one sample in a study of T-cell memory formation after mild COVID-19. MiXCR was run by TCRdb on the 5' RACE reads, yielding one entry per CDR3 protein. The sample consists of hundreds of thousands of distinct CDR3 sequences, 15% to 20% of them appearing once. The sequencing input was PBMCs or a T cell subset sorted from them (not recorded which). The receptors stem from a man aged 18 to 30 who had mild COVID-19 (a few samples of this study predate the infection). Cell type and time point are not known. Both conserved end residues are part of each CDR3. A D gene is named only where the DNA matches it firmly. Clone size, where shown, is once, few, many, or a class for clones that have expanded.

D: TRBD2
size: .
V: TRBV20-1
J: TRBJ2-7
DNA: TGCAGTGCAAGGACTAGCGGGATTTCCTACGAGCAGTACTTC
CDR3: CSARTSGISYEQYF

D: .
size: .
V: TRBV5-5
J: TRBJ2-7
DNA: TGTGCCAGCAGCTTGGAAGTGGCATGGAGCTCCTACGAGCAGTACTTC
CDR3: CASSLEVAWSSYEQYF

D: .
size: few
V: TRBV11-2
J: TRBJ1-1
DNA: TGTGCCAGCAGCTTAGGGGGGGCAGGCACTGAAGCTTTCTTT
CDR3: CASSLGGAGTEAFF

D: TRBD2
size: many
V: TRBV12-3/TRBV12-4
J: TRBJ2-3
DNA: TGTGCCAGCAAACTAGCGGGGGTCGAAGATACGCAGTATTTT
CDR3: CASKLAGVEDTQYF

D: .
size: few
V: TRBV12-3/TRBV12-4
J: TRBJ1-3
DNA: TGTGCCAGCGACAGGAGAAACCCTGGAAACACCATATATTTT
CDR3: CASDRRNPGNTIYF

D: .
size: .
V: TRBV27
J: TRBJ2-1
DNA: TGTGCCAGCAGTCTGGGGCCCCATGAGCAGTTCTTC
CDR3: CASSLGPHEQFF

D: TRBD1
size: .
V: TRBV20-1
J: TRBJ1-2
DNA: TGCAGTGCTAGAGATTTGGGTGGGAGGACAGGCCCCCTCTTGTACACCTTC
CDR3: CSARDLGGRTGPLLYTF

D: .
size: few
V: TRBV14
J: TRBJ1-2
DNA: TGTGCCAGCAGCCAAGACGGCACCAGACTCTATGGCTACACCTTC
CDR3: CASSQDGTRLYGYTF

D: .
size: .
V: TRBV6-5
J: TRBJ2-3
DNA: TGTGCCAGCAGTTACTCGATTACCCTCACAGATACGCAGTATTTT
CDR3: CASSYSITLTDTQYF

D: .
size: few
V: TRBV7-2
J: TRBJ2-4
DNA: TGTGCCAGCAGCCGGGACTCGAAAAACATTCAGTACTTC
CDR3: CASSRDSKNIQYF

D: TRBD2
size: .
V: TRBV7-2
J: TRBJ2-1
DNA: TGTGCCAGCAGCCAGGTAGCGGGGGGGCTTAATGAGCAGTTCTTC
CDR3: CASSQVAGGLNEQFF

D: TRBD1
size: .
V: TRBV7-9
J: TRBJ1-2
DNA: TGTGCCAGCAGCTCCGGACAGGGCCACTACACCTTC
CDR3: CASSSGQGHYTF

D: .
size: .
V: TRBV4-1
J: TRBJ2-2
DNA: TGCGCCAGCAGCCAACTGTCCGGGGAGCTGTTTTTT
CDR3: CASSQLSGELFF

D: .
size: .
V: TRBV29-1
J: TRBJ2-1
DNA: TGCAGCGCCAACGTCCATACGCGGAATGAGCAGTTCTTC
CDR3: CSANVHTRNEQFF

D: .
size: .
V: TRBV19
J: TRBJ1-3
DNA: TGTGCCAGTAACATCCTAGGAAACACCATATATTTT
CDR3: CASNILGNTIYF

D: .
size: .
V: TRBV7-9
J: TRBJ1-1
DNA: TGTGCCAGCAGCTCGGGCACTACAGGTGGAAGGTTCGGTGACACTGAAGCTTTCTTT
CDR3: CASSSGTTGGRFGDTEAFF

D: .
size: .
V: TRBV6-2/TRBV6-3
J: TRBJ2-3
DNA: TGTGCCAGCAGCCCCCCCCGGGCGCGGGCCACAGATACGCAGTATTTT
CDR3: CASSPPRARATDTQYF

D: .
size: .
V: TRBV7-3
J: TRBJ2-2
DNA: TGTGCCAGCAGTCAAAACAGACAGACGGCCTACACCGGGGAGCTGTTTTTT
CDR3: CASSQNRQTAYTGELFF

D: TRBD2
size: .
V: TRBV7-2
J: TRBJ2-4
DNA: TGTGCCAGCAGCTTAGCTTCCGGCGGGGGGGACTTGATAGCCAAAAACATTCAGTACTTC
CDR3: CASSLASGGGDLIAKNIQYF

D: .
size: few
V: TRBV5-1
J: TRBJ2-1
DNA: TGCGCCAGCAGCTTGGAAGGAGCAGACTACAATGAGCAGTTCTTC
CDR3: CASSLEGADYNEQFF

D: .
size: few
V: TRBV6-2/TRBV6-3
J: TRBJ1-2
DNA: TGTGCCAGCAGTTACACGGCCAGGAGAACAGGGACAATTGTTGGCTACACCTTC
CDR3: CASSYTARRTGTIVGYTF

D: .
size: .
V: TRBV30
J: TRBJ1-4
DNA: TGTGCCTGGGGGGTCGGAGCGGAAAAACTGTTTTTT
CDR3: CAWGVGAEKLFF

D: .
size: .
V: TRBV4-3
J: TRBJ2-7
DNA: TGCGCCAGCAGCCAGGAACAGGGTTCCGACGAGCAGTACTTC
CDR3: CASSQEQGSDEQYF

D: TRBD1
size: .
V: TRBV2
J: TRBJ1-6
DNA: TGTGCCAGCAGTAACAGGGGTCCCGGCAACTCACCCCTCCACTTT
CDR3: CASSNRGPGNSPLHF

D: .
size: few
V: TRBV5-1
J: TRBJ2-3
DNA: TGCGCCAGCAGACTGCGGACAGTTCAGGTTACGCAGTATTTT
CDR3: CASRLRTVQVTQYF

D: TRBD2
size: .
V: TRBV27
J: TRBJ2-1
DNA: TGTGCCAGCGGGAGATCCGGGACTATCTATCCCAATGAGCAGTTCTTC
CDR3: CASGRSGTIYPNEQFF

D: .
size: few
V: TRBV20-1
J: TRBJ1-6
DNA: TGCAGTGTTATACTTAACTCCTATAATTCACCCCTCCACTTT
CDR3: CSVILNSYNSPLHF

D: .
size: .
V: TRBV6-2/TRBV6-3
J: TRBJ2-1
DNA: TGTGCCAGCAGTTACTCAGCGGATCCCTCCTACAATGAGCAGTTCTTC
CDR3: CASSYSADPSYNEQFF

D: TRBD1
size: .
V: TRBV4-1
J: TRBJ2-1
DNA: TGCGCCAGCAGCCAGAGGGACAGGGGGGAGCGGCCCCTCTACAATGAGCAGTTCTTC
CDR3: CASSQRDRGERPLYNEQFF

D: TRBD1
size: few
V: TRBV12-5
J: TRBJ2-2
DNA: TGTGCTAGTGGTTGGAAATGGACAGGGGTGACCGGGGAGCTGTTTTTT
CDR3: CASGWKWTGVTGELFF

D: .
size: .
V: TRBV15
J: TRBJ2-2
DNA: TGTGCCACCAGCAGAGATTACGGGGGAACGAACACCGGGGAGCTGTTTTTT
CDR3: CATSRDYGGTNTGELFF

D: .
size: .
V: TRBV3-1
J: TRBJ2-3
DNA: TGTGCCAGCAGCTCCGCTAGATCTACGCAGTATTTT
CDR3: CASSSARSTQYF

D: .
size: many
V: TRBV6-4
J: TRBJ2-1
DNA: TGTGCCAGCAGTGAAACAGTAGATTACAATGAGCAGTTCTTC
CDR3: CASSETVDYNEQFF

D: TRBD2
size: .
V: TRBV7-2
J: TRBJ2-7
DNA: TGTGCCAGCAAAGCGGGGAGGGTCTACGAGCAGTACTTC
CDR3: CASKAGRVYEQYF

D: .
size: many
V: TRBV29-1
J: TRBJ2-5
DNA: TGCAGCGTGTGGAGGGCTAGCCAAGAGACCCAGTACTTC
CDR3: CSVWRASQETQYF

D: TRBD1
size: many
V: TRBV24-1
J: TRBJ2-3
DNA: TGTGCCACCAGTGATTTGCGGGGGACAGGGGGCACAGATACGCAGTATTTT
CDR3: CATSDLRGTGGTDTQYF

D: .
size: few
V: TRBV7-2
J: TRBJ1-5
DNA: TGTGCCAGCAGCTCCACCCCCGGGGTAAGGGATCAGCCCCAGCATTTT
CDR3: CASSSTPGVRDQPQHF

D: .
size: few
V: TRBV20-1
J: TRBJ1-4
DNA: TGCAGTGCTGCGAGGGGGGCGCGGGTGCGCGAAAAACTGTTTTTT
CDR3: CSAARGARVREKLFF

D: TRBD1
size: .
V: TRBV6-6
J: TRBJ1-1
DNA: TGTGCCAGCACCGGGACAGGGGGCACTGAAGCTTTCTTT
CDR3: CASTGTGGTEAFF

D: .
size: few
V: TRBV20-1
J: TRBJ2-6
DNA: TGCAGTGCTAGAATTGGGTCTGGGGCCAACGTCCTGACTTTC
CDR3: CSARIGSGANVLTF

D: .
size: few
V: TRBV20-1
J: TRBJ2-7
DNA: TGCAGTGCGAGAGCCCCCAGGGAGGACGAGCAGTACTTC
CDR3: CSARAPREDEQYF

D: .
size: few
V: TRBV5-1
J: TRBJ2-1
DNA: TGCGCCAGCAGCAGGGACGTCCTGGAAGCGGAGCAGTTCTTC
CDR3: CASSRDVLEAEQFF

D: .
size: few
V: TRBV6-2/TRBV6-3
J: TRBJ2-5
DNA: TGTGCCAGCAGTCCGAACCACAGGGAGTTGCAAGAGACCCAGTACTTC
CDR3: CASSPNHRELQETQYF

D: .
size: many
V: TRBV7-2
J: TRBJ2-1
DNA: TGTGCCAGCAGCCAACTAGGGTATGAGCAGTTCTTC
CDR3: CASSQLGYEQFF

D: .
size: few
V: TRBV18
J: TRBJ2-1
DNA: TGTGCCAGCTCATCGGCCGGGGTGGGCGGCGGGGAGCAGTTCTTC
CDR3: CASSSAGVGGGEQFF

D: .
size: .
V: TRBV7-9
J: TRBJ2-3
DNA: TGTGCGTGGACCCACCCTGGGGGGGGCAAAGATACGCAGTATTTT
CDR3: CAWTHPGGGKDTQYF

D: .
size: .
V: TRBV12-3/TRBV12-4
J: TRBJ2-6
DNA: TGTGCCAGCAGCCCAGGGGATGGGGCCAACGTCCTGACTTTC
CDR3: CASSPGDGANVLTF

D: .
size: many
V: TRBV12-3/TRBV12-4
J: TRBJ2-5
DNA: TGTGCCAGCAGAGGTGATTCCGGGAACGACCCGACCCAGTACTTC
CDR3: CASRGDSGNDPTQYF

D: TRBD1
size: few
V: TRBV7-9
J: TRBJ1-6
DNA: TGTGCCAGCAGCTCCGTACAGGGGATGCTTTCACCCCTCCACTTT
CDR3: CASSSVQGMLSPLHF

D: TRBD2
size: .
V: TRBV5-1
J: TRBJ2-1
DNA: TGCGCCAGCAGCTTCGGGGGGGCGAATGAGCAGTTCTTC
CDR3: CASSFGGANEQFF

D: .
size: .
V: TRBV4-3
J: TRBJ1-2
DNA: TGCGCCAGCAGCCAAGGTCCAGGGATGGGCTATGGCTACACCTTC
CDR3: CASSQGPGMGYGYTF

D: .
size: once
V: TRBV2
J: TRBJ1-1
DNA: TGTGCCAGCATCGGGAACAGGAACACTGAAGCTTTCTTT
CDR3: CASIGNRNTEAFF

D: TRBD1
size: .
V: TRBV7-3
J: TRBJ2-7
DNA: TGTGCCAGCAGCTCCCGCCGGGACAGGACTCCCTACGAGCAGTACTTC
CDR3: CASSSRRDRTPYEQYF

D: TRBD2
size: few
V: TRBV4-1
J: TRBJ2-1
DNA: TGCGCCAGCAGCCAAGGGACTAGCGGGGGGTGGAATGAGCAGTTCTTC
CDR3: CASSQGTSGGWNEQFF

D: .
size: many
V: TRBV19
J: TRBJ1-1
DNA: TGTGCCAGTAGTGCTCAGGGCAGCACTGAAGCTTTCTTT
CDR3: CASSAQGSTEAFF